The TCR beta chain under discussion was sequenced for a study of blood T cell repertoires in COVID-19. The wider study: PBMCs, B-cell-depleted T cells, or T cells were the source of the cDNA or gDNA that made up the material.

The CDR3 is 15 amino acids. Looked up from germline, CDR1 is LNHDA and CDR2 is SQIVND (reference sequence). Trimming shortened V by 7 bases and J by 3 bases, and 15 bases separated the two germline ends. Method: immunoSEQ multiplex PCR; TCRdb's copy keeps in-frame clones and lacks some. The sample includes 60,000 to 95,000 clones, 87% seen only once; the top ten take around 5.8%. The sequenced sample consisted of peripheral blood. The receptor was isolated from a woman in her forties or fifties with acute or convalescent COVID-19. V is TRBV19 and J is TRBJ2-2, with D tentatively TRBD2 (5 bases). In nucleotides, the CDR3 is TGTGCCAGTACCCCCGGACTGCTACACACCGGGGAGCTGTTTTTT. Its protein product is CASTPGLLHTGELFF.